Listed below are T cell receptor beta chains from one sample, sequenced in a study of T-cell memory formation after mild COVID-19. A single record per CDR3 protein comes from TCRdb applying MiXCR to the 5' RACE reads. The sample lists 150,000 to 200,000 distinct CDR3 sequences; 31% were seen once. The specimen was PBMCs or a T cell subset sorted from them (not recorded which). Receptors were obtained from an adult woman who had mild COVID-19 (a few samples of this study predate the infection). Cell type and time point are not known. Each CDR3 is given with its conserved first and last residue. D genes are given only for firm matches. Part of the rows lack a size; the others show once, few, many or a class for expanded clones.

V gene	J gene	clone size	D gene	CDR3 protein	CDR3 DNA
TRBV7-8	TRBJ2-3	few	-	CASGSPGATDTQYF	TGTGCCAGCGGCTCACCGGGCGCCACAGATACGCAGTATTTT
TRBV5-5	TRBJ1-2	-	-	CASSLMNGYTF	TGTGCCAGCAGCTTGATGAATGGCTACACCTTC
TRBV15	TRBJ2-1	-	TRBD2	CATSPGLAGGPGEQFF	TGTGCCACCAGCCCGGGACTAGCGGGAGGGCCGGGTGAGCAGTTCTTC
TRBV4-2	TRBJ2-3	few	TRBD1	CASSLGGQGTDTQYF	TGTGCCAGCAGCCTGGGGGGACAGGGCACAGATACGCAGTATTTT
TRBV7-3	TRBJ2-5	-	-	CASSQLSQETQYF	TGTGCCAGCAGCCAACTCTCCCAAGAGACCCAGTACTTC
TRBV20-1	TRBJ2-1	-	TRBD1	CSARRTGGRGEQFF	TGCAGTGCTAGAAGGACAGGGGGAAGGGGTGAGCAGTTCTTC
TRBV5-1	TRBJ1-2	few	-	CASSLGQWGVNYGYTF	TGCGCCAGCAGCTTGGGTCAGTGGGGCGTGAACTATGGCTACACCTTC
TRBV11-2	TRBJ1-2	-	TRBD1	CASSSRTGPLDGYTF	TGTGCCAGCAGCTCCCGGACAGGTCCCTTGGATGGCTACACCTTC
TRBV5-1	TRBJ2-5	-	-	CASSSGTARETQYF	TGCGCCAGCAGCTCCGGGACGGCCAGGGAGACCCAGTACTTC
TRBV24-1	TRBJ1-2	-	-	CATQEGNYGYTF	TGTGCCACCCAGGAGGGGAACTATGGCTACACCTTC
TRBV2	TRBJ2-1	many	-	CASSSGYGGNEQFF	TGTGCCAGCAGTTCGGGGTACGGGGGCAATGAGCAGTTCTTC
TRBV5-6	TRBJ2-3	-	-	CASSRTGSETQYF	TGTGCCAGCAGCAGGACCGGCTCGGAGACGCAGTATTTT
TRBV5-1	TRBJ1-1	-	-	CASSLTRDAEAFF	TGCGCCAGCAGCTTGACCAGGGACGCTGAAGCTTTCTTT
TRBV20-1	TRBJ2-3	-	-	CSARDGAGPTDTQYF	TGCAGTGCTAGAGACGGGGCGGGGCCAACAGATACGCAGTATTTT
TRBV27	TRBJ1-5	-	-	CASSLRPPHTNQPQHF	TGTGCCAGCAGTTTAAGACCGCCCCATACCAATCAGCCCCAGCATTTT
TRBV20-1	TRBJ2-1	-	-	CSARDLSGSSYNEQFF	TGCAGTGCTAGAGATCTAAGTGGGAGCTCCTACAATGAGCAGTTCTTC
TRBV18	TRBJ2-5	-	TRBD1	CASSQSGTAVKETQYF	TGTGCCAGCTCCCAGTCCGGGACAGCCGTCAAAGAGACCCAGTACTTC
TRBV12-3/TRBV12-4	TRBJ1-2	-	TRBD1	CASRTTGQTNYGYTF	TGTGCCAGCAGGACGACAGGGCAAACTAACTATGGCTACACCTTC
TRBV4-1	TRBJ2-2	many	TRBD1	CASSFDRAPGELFF	TGCGCCAGCAGCTTTGACAGGGCCCCCGGGGAGCTGTTTTTT
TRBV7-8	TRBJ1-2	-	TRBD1	CASSFLHRGGDYGYTF	TGTGCCAGCAGCTTCCTACACAGGGGTGGGGACTATGGCTACACCTTC
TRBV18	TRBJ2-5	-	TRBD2	CASSPSSGRAGETQYF	TGTGCCAGCTCACCATCTAGCGGGAGGGCCGGAGAGACCCAGTACTTC
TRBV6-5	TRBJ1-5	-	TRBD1	CASSQITGVGQPQHF	TGTGCCAGCAGCCAGATTACAGGGGTGGGGCAGCCCCAGCATTTT
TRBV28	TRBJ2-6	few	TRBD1	CASSLIGQAVLRGANVLTF	TGTGCCAGCAGTTTAATAGGACAGGCCGTATTACGCGGGGCCAACGTCCTGACTTTC
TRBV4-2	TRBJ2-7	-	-	CASSQDPWPSSYEQYF	TGTGCCAGCAGCCAAGATCCGTGGCCGAGCTCCTACGAGCAGTACTTC
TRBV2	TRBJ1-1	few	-	CASSDEDWGGPEAFF	TGTGCCAGCAGTGACGAGGACTGGGGCGGACCTGAAGCTTTCTTT
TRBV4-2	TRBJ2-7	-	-	CASSQAVYSYEQYF	TGTGCCAGCAGCCAAGCTGTATACTCCTACGAGCAGTACTTC
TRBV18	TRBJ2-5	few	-	CASSRLGETQYF	TGTGCCAGCTCAAGACTCGGGGAGACCCAGTACTTC